This TCR beta chain was found in a study of human T cells and chemical hapten exposure. Germline CDR1 MDHEN, CDR2 SYDVKM. CDR3 length: 14 residues. The trim removed 2 bases at V and 14 bases at J, leaving 5 bases unmatched. Noted time point: patch test 1, 2 weeks after DPC sensitization. Specified treatment: therapeutic diphenylcyclopropenone sensitization with weekly scalp DPC. From the RACE reads, TCRdb called clonotypes with MiXCR, one entry per CDR3 protein. The sample includes a few hundred thousand distinct CDR3 sequences, nearly 5% seen only once; the top ten take approximately 2.3%. This clonotype occurred many times.

The source of this sequence is a woman aged 45-65 years with alopecia areata. Some clones in this sample may be carry-over from other donors' samples. The specimen was whole blood, collected in connection with sensitization to the hapten diphenylcyclopropenone (DPC). This chain connects TRBV28 to TRBJ1-6; the match to TRBD1 covers 11 bases. DNA of the CDR3: TGTGCCAGCAGTTTAACTGGGACAGGGGGGACCCTCCACTTT. Amino acids: CASSLTGTGGTLHF.